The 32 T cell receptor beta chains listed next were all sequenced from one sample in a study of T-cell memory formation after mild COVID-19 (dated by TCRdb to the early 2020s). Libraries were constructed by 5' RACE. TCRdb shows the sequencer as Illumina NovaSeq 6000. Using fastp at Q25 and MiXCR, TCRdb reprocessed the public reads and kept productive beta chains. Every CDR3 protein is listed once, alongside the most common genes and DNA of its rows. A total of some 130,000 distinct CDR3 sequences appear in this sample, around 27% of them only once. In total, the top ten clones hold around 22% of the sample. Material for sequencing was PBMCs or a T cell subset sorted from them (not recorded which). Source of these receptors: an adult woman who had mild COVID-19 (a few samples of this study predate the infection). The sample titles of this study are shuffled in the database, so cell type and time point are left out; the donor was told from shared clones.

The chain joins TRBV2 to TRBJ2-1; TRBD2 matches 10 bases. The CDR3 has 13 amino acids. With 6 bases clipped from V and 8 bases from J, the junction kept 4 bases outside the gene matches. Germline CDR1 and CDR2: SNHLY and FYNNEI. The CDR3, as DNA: TGTGCCAGCAGACTAGCGGGAAGGGATGAGCAGTTCTTC. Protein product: CASRLAGRDEQFF.

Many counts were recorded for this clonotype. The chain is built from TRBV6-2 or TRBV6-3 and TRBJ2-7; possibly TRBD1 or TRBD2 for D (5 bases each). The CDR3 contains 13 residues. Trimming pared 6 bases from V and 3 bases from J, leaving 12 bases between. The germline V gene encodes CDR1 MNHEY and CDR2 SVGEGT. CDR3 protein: CASRDTGLYEQYF. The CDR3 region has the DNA TGTGCCAGCAGGGACACAGGACTCTACGAGCAGTACTTC.

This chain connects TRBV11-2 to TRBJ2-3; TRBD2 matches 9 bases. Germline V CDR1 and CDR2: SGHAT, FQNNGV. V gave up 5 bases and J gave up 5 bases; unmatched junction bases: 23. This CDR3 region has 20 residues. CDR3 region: CASSTPSNSGGIPSRDTQYF. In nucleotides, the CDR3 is TGTGCCAGCAGCACCCCATCCAACAGCGGGGGGATACCGAGCCGAGATACGCAGTATTTT.

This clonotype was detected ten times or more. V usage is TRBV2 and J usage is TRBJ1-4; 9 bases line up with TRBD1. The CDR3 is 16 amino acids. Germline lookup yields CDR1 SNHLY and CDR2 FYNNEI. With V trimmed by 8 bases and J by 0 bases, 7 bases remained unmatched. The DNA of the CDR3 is TGTGCCAGCGAGCGGGACAGGGATGCAACTAATGAAAAACTGTTTTTT. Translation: CASERDRDATNEKLFF.

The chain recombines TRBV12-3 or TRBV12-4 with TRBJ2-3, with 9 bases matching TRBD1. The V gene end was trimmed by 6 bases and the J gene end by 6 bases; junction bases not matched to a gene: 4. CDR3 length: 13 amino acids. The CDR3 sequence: CASRWDRVDTQYF. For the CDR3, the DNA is TGTGCCAGCAGGTGGGACAGGGTGGATACGCAGTATTTT.

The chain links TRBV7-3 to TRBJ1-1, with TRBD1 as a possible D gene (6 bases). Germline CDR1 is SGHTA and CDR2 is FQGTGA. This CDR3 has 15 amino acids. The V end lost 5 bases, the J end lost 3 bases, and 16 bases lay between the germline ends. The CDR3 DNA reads TGTGCCAGCAGCCCCAATTCAGGGGCCGACACTGAAGCTTTCTTT. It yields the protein CASSPNSGADTEAFF.

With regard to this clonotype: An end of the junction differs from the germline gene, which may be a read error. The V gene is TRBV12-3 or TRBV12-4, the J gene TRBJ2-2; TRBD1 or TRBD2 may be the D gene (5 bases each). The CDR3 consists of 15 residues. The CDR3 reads CASSLAGLGTGELFF. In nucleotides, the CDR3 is TGTGCCAGCAGTCTAGCAGGGTTGGGCACCGGGGAGCTGTTTTTT.

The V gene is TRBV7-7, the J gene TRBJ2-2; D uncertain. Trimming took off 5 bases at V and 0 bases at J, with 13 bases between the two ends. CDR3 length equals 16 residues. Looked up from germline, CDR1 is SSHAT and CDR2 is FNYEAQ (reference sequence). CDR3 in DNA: TGTGCCAGCAGCCCGAAGGGATCCGCGAACACCGGGGAGCTGTTTTTT. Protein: CASSPKGSANTGELFF.

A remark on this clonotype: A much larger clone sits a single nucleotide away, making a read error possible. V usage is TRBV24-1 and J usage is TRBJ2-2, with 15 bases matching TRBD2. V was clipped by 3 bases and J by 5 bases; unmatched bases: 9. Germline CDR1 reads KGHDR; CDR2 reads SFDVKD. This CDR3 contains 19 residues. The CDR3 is CATSDQKSGLAGGTGELFF. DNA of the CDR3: TGTGCCACCAGTGATCAAAAGTCGGGACTAGCGGGAGGAACCGGGGAGCTGTTTTTT.

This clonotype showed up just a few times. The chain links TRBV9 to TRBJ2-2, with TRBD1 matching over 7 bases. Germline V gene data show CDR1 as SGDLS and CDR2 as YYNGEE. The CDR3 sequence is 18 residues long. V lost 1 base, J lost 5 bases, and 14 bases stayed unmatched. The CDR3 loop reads CASSVRLGDREGTGELFF. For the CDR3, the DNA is TGTGCCAGCAGCGTAAGGTTAGGGGACAGAGAAGGAACCGGGGAGCTGTTTTTT.

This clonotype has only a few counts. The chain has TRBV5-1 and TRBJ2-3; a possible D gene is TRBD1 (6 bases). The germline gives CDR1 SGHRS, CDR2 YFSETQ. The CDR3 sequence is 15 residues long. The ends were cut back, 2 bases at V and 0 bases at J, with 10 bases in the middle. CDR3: CASSLNRASTDTQYF. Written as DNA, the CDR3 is TGCGCCAGCAGCTTAAACAGGGCTAGCACAGATACGCAGTATTTT.

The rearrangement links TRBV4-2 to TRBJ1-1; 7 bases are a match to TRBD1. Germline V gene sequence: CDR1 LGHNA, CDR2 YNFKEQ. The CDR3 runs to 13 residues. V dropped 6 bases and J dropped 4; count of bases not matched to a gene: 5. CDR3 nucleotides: TGTGCCAGCAGACTGACAGGGTCCACTGAAGCTTTCTTT. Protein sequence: CASRLTGSTEAFF.

The CDR3 is CASSTRRTVSNYGYTF. The DNA of the CDR3 is TGTGCCAGCAGCACCCGTAGAACAGTTAGCAACTATGGCTACACCTTC. The V gene is TRBV7-9, the J gene TRBJ1-2; the D is unclear. The CDR3 sequence is 16 residues long. The germline V gene has CDR1 SEHNR and CDR2 FQNEAQ (reference sequence). Trimming removed 5 bases at V and 2 bases at J, with 18 bases between.

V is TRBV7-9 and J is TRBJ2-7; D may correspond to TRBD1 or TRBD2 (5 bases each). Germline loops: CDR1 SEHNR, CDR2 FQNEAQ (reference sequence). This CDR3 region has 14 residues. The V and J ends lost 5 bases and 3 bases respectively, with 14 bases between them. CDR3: CASSEGTVNYEQYF. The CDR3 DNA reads TGTGCCAGCAGCGAAGGGACGGTAAACTACGAGCAGTACTTC.

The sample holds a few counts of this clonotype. The CDR3 spells CASKGIQGARDTEAFF. The CDR3 nucleotides are TGCGCCAGCAAGGGTATCCAGGGGGCTCGAGACACTGAAGCTTTCTTT. The chain carries TRBV5-1 and TRBJ1-1; 8 bases agree with TRBD1. V dropped 6 bases and J dropped 3; count of bases not matched to a gene: 13. The CDR3 has 16 amino acids. The germline CDR1 and CDR2 sequences are SGHRS and YFSETQ.

CDR3 bases: TGTGCCAGCAACCCGGCCGGGATCACTGAAGCTTTCTTT. Translation: CASNPAGITEAFF. The chain couples TRBV6-2 or TRBV6-3 to TRBJ1-1; D not certain. V shed 7 bases and J shed 4 bases, with 13 bases lying between them. The CDR3 covers 13 residues. Germline CDR1 is MNHEY and CDR2 is SVGEGT.

The DNA of the CDR3 is TGTGCCAGCAGTTTGGGCAGGGAGTATGAGACCCAGTACTTC. Translated, it gives CASSLGREYETQYF. V and J are TRBV12-3 or TRBV12-4 and TRBJ2-5; D possibly matches TRBD1 or TRBD2 (5 bases each). The CDR3 covers 14 residues. The V end lost 3 bases, the J end lost 5 bases, and 13 bases lay between the germline ends.

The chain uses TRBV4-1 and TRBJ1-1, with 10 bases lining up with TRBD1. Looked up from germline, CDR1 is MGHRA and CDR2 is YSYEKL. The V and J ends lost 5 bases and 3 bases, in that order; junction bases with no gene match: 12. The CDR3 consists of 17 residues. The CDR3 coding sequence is TGCGCCAGCAGCTTTCGACAGGGGGCCGCATATGACACTGAAGCTTTCTTT. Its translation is CASSFRQGAAYDTEAFF.

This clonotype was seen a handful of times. CDR3 DNA: TGTGCCAGCAGCTTAGGAAGACTACCCCAAGAGACCCAGTACTTC. It translates to CASSLGRLPQETQYF. This sequence joins TRBV7-9 and TRBJ2-5, with TRBD2 as a possible D gene (5 bases). CDR3 length equals 15 residues. Germline V gives CDR1 SEHNR, CDR2 FQNEAQ (reference sequence). Trimming left V 1 base short and J 1 base short, with 10 bases between.

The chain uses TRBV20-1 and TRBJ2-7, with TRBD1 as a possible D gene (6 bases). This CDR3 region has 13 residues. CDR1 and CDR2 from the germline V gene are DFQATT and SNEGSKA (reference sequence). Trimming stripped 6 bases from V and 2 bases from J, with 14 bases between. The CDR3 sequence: CSAEGDGTYEQYF. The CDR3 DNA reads TGCAGTGCCGAGGGGGACGGAACCTACGAGCAGTACTTC.

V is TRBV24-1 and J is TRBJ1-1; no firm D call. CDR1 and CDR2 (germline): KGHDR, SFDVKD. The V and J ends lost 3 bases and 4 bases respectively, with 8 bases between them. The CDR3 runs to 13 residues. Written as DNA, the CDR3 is TGTGCCACCAGTGATCAGCGGACCACTGAAGCTTTCTTT. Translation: CATSDQRTTEAFF.

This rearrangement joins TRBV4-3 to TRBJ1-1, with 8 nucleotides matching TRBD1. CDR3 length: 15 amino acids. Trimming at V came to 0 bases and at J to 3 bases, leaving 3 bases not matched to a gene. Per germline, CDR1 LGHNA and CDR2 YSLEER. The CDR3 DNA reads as TGCGCCAGCAGCCAAGAAACAGGGGGGCACACTGAAGCTTTCTTT. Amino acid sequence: CASSQETGGHTEAFF.

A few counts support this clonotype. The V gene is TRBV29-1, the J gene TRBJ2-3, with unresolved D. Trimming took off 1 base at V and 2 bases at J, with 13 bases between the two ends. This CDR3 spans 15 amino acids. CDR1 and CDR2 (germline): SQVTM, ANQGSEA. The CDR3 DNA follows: TGCAGCGTTGAAGGGACCGAGTTCTCCACAGATACGCAGTATTTT. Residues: CSVEGTEFSTDTQYF.

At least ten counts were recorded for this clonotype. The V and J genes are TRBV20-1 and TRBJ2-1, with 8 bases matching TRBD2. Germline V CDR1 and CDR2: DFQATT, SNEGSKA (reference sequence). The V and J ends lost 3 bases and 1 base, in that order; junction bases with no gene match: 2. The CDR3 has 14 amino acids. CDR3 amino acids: CSASGGASYNEQFF. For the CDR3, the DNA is TGCAGTGCTAGCGGGGGGGCTTCCTACAATGAGCAGTTCTTC.

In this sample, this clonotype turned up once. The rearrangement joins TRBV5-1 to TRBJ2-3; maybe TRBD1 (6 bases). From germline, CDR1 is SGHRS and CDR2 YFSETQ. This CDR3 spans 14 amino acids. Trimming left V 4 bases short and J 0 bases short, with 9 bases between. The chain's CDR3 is CASSPDRSTDTQYF. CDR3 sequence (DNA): TGCGCCAGCAGCCCCGACAGGAGCACAGATACGCAGTATTTT.

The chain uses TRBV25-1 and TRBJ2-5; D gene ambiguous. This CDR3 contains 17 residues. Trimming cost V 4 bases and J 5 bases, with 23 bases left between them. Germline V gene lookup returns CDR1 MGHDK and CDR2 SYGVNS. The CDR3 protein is CASSAAGDLTPDETQYF. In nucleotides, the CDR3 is TGTGCCAGCAGTGCGGCCGGTGACTTGACCCCCGATGAGACCCAGTACTTC. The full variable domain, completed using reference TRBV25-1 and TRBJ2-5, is EADIYQTPRYLVIGTGKKITLECSQTMGHDKMYWYQQDPGMELHLIHYSYGVNSTEKGDLSSESTVSRIRTEHFPLTLESARPSHTSQYLCASSAAGDLTPDETQYFGPGTRLLVL.

The CDR3 reads CASSLGPSTTQYF. The CDR3, as DNA: TGTGCCAGCAGTTTAGGGCCCTCGACGACCCAGTACTTC. V and J are TRBV27 and TRBJ2-5; D unclear. V lost 2 bases and J lost 7, with 11 bases in between. CDR3 length equals 13 residues. CDR1 and CDR2 from the germline V gene are MNHEY and SMNVEV (reference sequence).

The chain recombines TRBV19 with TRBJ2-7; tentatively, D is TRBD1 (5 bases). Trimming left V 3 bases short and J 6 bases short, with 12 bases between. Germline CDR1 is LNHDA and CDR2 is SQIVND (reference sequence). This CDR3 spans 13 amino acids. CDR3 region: CASSIGAGLEQYF. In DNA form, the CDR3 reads TGTGCCAGTAGTATCGGTGCAGGGCTCGAGCAGTACTTC.

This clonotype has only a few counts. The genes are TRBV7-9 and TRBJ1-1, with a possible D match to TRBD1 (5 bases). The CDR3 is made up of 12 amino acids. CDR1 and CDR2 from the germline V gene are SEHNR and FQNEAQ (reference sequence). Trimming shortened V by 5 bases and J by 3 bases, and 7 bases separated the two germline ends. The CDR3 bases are TGTGCCAGCAGCCCACAGGACACTGAAGCTTTCTTT. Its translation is CASSPQDTEAFF.

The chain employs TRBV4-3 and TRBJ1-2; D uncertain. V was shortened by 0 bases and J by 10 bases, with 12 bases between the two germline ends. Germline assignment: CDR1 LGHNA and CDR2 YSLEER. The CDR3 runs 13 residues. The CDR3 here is CASSQDRSMPYTF. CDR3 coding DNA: TGCGCCAGCAGCCAAGATAGGTCTATGCCCTACACCTTC.

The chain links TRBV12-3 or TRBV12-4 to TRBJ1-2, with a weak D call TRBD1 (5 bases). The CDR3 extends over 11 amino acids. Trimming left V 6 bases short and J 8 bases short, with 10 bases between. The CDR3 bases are TGTGCCAGCAGGACAGTGCGGGGCTACACCTTC. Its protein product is CASRTVRGYTF.

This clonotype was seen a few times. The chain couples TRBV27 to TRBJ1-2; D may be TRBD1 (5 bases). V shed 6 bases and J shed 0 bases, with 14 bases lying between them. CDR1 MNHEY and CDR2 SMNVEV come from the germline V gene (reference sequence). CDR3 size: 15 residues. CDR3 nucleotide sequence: TGTGCCAGCAGCTTGTGGGGGGGGACTAACTATGGCTACACCTTC. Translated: CASSLWGGTNYGYTF.